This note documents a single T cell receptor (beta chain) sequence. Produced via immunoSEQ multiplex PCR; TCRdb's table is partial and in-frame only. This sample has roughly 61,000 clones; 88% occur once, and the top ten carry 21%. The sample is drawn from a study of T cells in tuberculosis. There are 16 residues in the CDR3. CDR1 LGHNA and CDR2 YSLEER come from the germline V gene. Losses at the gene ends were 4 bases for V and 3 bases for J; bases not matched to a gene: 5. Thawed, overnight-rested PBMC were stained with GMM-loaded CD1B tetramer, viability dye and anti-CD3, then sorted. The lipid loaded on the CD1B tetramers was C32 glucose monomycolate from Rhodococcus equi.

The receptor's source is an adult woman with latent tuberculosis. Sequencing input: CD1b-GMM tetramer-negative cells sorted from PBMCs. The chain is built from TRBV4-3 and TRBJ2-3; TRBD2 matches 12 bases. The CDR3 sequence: CASSRWTSGETDTQYF. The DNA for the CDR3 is TGCGCCAGCAGCCGCTGGACTAGCGGGGAGACAGATACGCAGTATTTT.